Shown below are 26 T cell receptor beta chains from a single sample sequenced in a study of T-cell reconstitution after alpha-beta-depleted transplantation in children. Unique molecular identifiers were used to barcode this TCRbeta library. TCRdb re-analysed the PCR reads in MiXCR, keeping a single row per CDR3 protein. In the table there are fewer than 700,000 distinct CDR3 sequences, 23% of which are singletons. Specimen: PBMCs, mostly from graft donor cells, collected 360 days after TCRalphabeta/CD19-depleted stem cell transplant. These receptors were collected from a boy under three years old who had a stem cell transplant for acute myeloid leukemia, so the T cells may come from the graft donor.

The rearrangement links TRBV20-1 to TRBJ1-1, with 8 bases lining up with TRBD1. The CDR3 runs 13 residues. Trimming removed 4 bases from V and 1 base from J; junction bases left unmatched: 2. Germline CDR1 and CDR2: DFQATT and SNEGSKA (reference sequence). The CDR3, as DNA: TGCAGTGCTACGGGACAGGCGAACACTGAAGCTTTCTTT. Translating gives CSATGQANTEAFF.

The rearrangement links TRBV28 to TRBJ1-4, with D perhaps matching TRBD1 (6 bases). V lost 2 bases, J lost 8 bases, and 15 bases lay in between. The CDR3 consists of 15 residues. Germline assignment: CDR1 MDHEN and CDR2 SYDVKM. CDR3 nucleotide sequence: TGTGCCAGCAGTTTAATCGTCGGGGGCCAGGAAAAACTGTTTTTT. As protein: CASSLIVGGQEKLFF.

This chain uses TRBV20-1 with TRBJ2-1; 9 bases agree with TRBD1. CDR3 length: 15 amino acids. The J segment lost 4 bases and the V segment lost 1 base, leaving 5 bases of the junction unmatched. Germline CDR1 reads DFQATT; CDR2 reads SNEGSKA (reference sequence). The CDR3 coding sequence is TGCAGTGCTAGAGTATGGACAGGGGAATACAATGAGCAGTTCTTC. The encoded protein is CSARVWTGEYNEQFF.

A few counts support this clonotype. The gene calls are TRBV7-2 and TRBJ2-3, with unresolved D. Looked up from germline, CDR1 is SGHTA and CDR2 is FQGNSA. This CDR3 has 14 residues. V was clipped by 1 base and J by 1 base, with 6 bases between them. In nucleotides, the CDR3 is TGTGCCAGCAGCTTAGGCCCAGGCACAGATACGCAGTATTTT. It is translated as CASSLGPGTDTQYF.

The V and J genes are TRBV19 and TRBJ2-1; unclear D gene. V was pared by 10 bases and J by 2 bases, with 15 bases between. The V gene's germline CDR1 is LNHDA and CDR2 SQIVND (reference sequence). This CDR3 is 14 amino acids long. DNA of the CDR3: TGTGCCACTAGGGAAGGGTCAACCTACAATGAGCAGTTCTTC. Protein sequence: CATREGSTYNEQFF.

This clonotype was detected once. The J gene is TRBJ2-5, the V gene TRBV11-2; D possibly uses TRBD1 or TRBD2 (6 bases each). The CDR3 runs 15 residues. Germline V CDR1 and CDR2: SGHAT, FQNNGV. With 8 bases removed from V and 3 bases from J, the gap between germline ends came to 19 bases. The CDR3 is CASVSLRGREETQYF. CDR3 in DNA: TGTGCCAGCGTCTCTCTTCGGGGGCGGGAAGAGACCCAGTACTTC.

The CDR3 here is CASSLGEVYNEQFF. The CDR3 region has the DNA TGTGCCAGCAGCTTAGGAGAGGTTTACAATGAGCAGTTCTTC. This sequence joins TRBV7-3 and TRBJ2-1; D call uncertain. Deletions cut 2 bases from V and 4 bases from J, with 9 bases between. The CDR3 is 14 residues long. Germline V gene data show CDR1 as SGHTA and CDR2 as FQGTGA.

This clonotype was recorded at least ten times. The genes are TRBV6-5 and TRBJ2-2, with D perhaps being TRBD1 or TRBD2 (5 bases each). The CDR3 is made up of 14 amino acids. The V and J ends lost 2 bases and 1 base respectively, with 5 bases between them. Germline CDR1 MNHEY, CDR2 SVGAGI. CDR3 protein: CASSYGGNTGELFF. CDR3 nucleotides: TGTGCCAGCAGTTACGGGGGGAACACCGGGGAGCTGTTTTTT.

This sequence joins TRBV4-1 and TRBJ2-7; TRBD2 is a possible D gene (6 bases). This CDR3 comprises 16 residues. V was trimmed by 0 bases and J by 0 bases, leaving 12 bases between them. The germline gives CDR1 MGHRA, CDR2 YSYEKL. Here the CDR3 DNA reads TGCGCCAGCAGCCAAGACCCGGGGAGGAGCTCCTACGAGCAGTACGTC. Its translation: CASSQDPGRSSYEQYV.

This clonotype appeared a few times. DNA for the CDR3: TGTGCCAGCGGTCTTACCACAGGGGTCAATGAGCAGTTCTTC. Its protein product is CASGLTTGVNEQFF. The chain carries TRBV11-2 and TRBJ2-1, with 7 bases identical to TRBD1. This CDR3 contains 14 residues. J was trimmed by 6 bases and V by 8 bases; bases with no gene match: 10. Germline-derived CDR1 and CDR2 are SGHAT and FQNNGV.

This clonotype was counted only a few times. This rearrangement joins TRBV29-1 to TRBJ2-3; TRBD1 is a possible D gene (5 bases). V was shortened by 7 bases and J by 2 bases, with 13 bases between the two germline ends. This CDR3 is 13 amino acids long. Germline CDR1 reads SQVTM; CDR2 reads ANQGSEA. The CDR3 here is CSAGVGPTDTQYF. For the CDR3, the DNA is TGCAGCGCTGGGGTGGGGCCCACAGATACGCAGTATTTT.

The table lists this clonotype with many counts. The chain recombines TRBV7-9 with TRBJ2-2; unclear D gene. Germline V gene data show CDR1 as SEHNR and CDR2 as FQNEAQ (reference sequence). The CDR3 runs 11 residues. V was clipped by 6 bases and J by 6 bases, with 5 bases between them. In DNA, the CDR3 is TGTGCCAGCAGAAGCGCCGGGGAGCTGTTTTTT. This encodes CASRSAGELFF. Supplemented by reference TRBV7-9 and TRBJ2-2, the full variable domain reads DTGVSQNPRHKITKRGQNVTFRCDPISEHNRLYWYRQTLGQGPEFLTYFQNEAQLEKSRLLSDRFSAERPKGSFSTLEIQRTEQGDSAMYLCASRSAGELFFGEGSRLTVL.

This clonotype was observed at least ten times. V usage is TRBV7-9 and J usage is TRBJ2-7, with a tentative D call TRBD2 (5 bases). The CDR3 is 16 residues long. Per germline, CDR1 SEHNR and CDR2 FQNEAQ (reference sequence). The V end lost 5 bases, the J end lost 3 bases, and 20 bases lay between the germline ends. The CDR3 is CASSDDYAHLLYEQYV. The DNA of the CDR3 is TGTGCCAGCAGCGACGACTATGCGCACTTACTCTACGAGCAGTACGTC.

The chain recombines TRBV10-3 with TRBJ2-7; TRBD2 agrees at 7 bases. The V and J ends lost 2 bases and 5 bases, in that order; junction bases with no gene match: 9. This CDR3 region has 15 residues. Germline V gene sequence: CDR1 ENHRY, CDR2 SYGVKD. CDR3 DNA: TGTGCCATCAGTGAGGGAGGGAGGGTCACCAACGAGCAGTACGTC. It translates to CAISEGGRVTNEQYV.

J is TRBJ1-2 and V is TRBV6-5; D is undetermined. The CDR3 covers 13 residues. Trimming cost V 0 bases and J 6 bases, with 8 bases left between them. Germline V gives CDR1 MNHEY, CDR2 SVGAGI. The CDR3 loop reads CASSYSGRDGYTF. The CDR3, as DNA: TGTGCCAGCAGTTACTCAGGCCGGGATGGCTACACCTTC.

This rearrangement joins TRBV7-2 to TRBJ2-5; the D is unclear. Between the trimmed V and J ends, which lost 3 bases and 5 bases, there was a span of 10 bases. Germline CDR1 reads SGHTA; CDR2 reads FQGNSA. CDR3 size: 13 residues. The CDR3 here is CASSLALRETQYF. For the CDR3, the DNA is TGTGCCAGCAGCTTGGCTCTTCGGGAGACCCAGTACTTC.

This sequence joins TRBV29-1 and TRBJ2-1; TRBD1 might be the D (5 bases). V dropped 4 bases and J dropped 7 bases, with 14 bases sitting between them. This CDR3 spans 13 amino acids. Germline V gene lookup returns CDR1 SQVTM and CDR2 ANQGSEA. The CDR3 spells CSVVIQEKNEQFF. CDR3 nucleotide sequence: TGCAGCGTTGTTATACAGGAAAAGAATGAGCAGTTCTTC.

This clonotype has only a few counts. The CDR3 is CASSFDLAGGRTYEQYF. The CDR3 region has the DNA TGTGCCAGCAGCTTCGATCTAGCGGGGGGTAGGACCTACGAGCAGTACTTC. This rearrangement joins TRBV11-2 to TRBJ2-7; TRBD2 matches 11 bases. The CDR3 extends over 17 amino acids. V lost 3 bases, J lost 2 bases, and 9 bases stayed unmatched. The germline V gene has CDR1 SGHAT and CDR2 FQNNGV. The full variable domain, completed using reference TRBV11-2 and TRBJ2-7, is EAGVAQSPRYKIIEKRQSVAFWCNPISGHATLYWYQQILGQGPKLLIQFQNNGVVDDSQLPKDRFSAERLKGVDSTLKIQPAKLEDSAVYLCASSFDLAGGRTYEQYFGPGTRLTVT.

This clonotype has ten or more counts. J is TRBJ1-1 and V is TRBV6-2 or TRBV6-3; maybe TRBD1 (5 bases). V was trimmed by 2 bases and J by 2 bases, leaving 9 bases between them. The CDR3 is 14 residues long. Germline V gene sequence: CDR1 MNHEY, CDR2 SVGEGT. Here the CDR3 reads CASSYDRSNTEAFF. The CDR3 DNA follows: TGTGCCAGCAGTTACGACAGATCCAACACTGAAGCTTTCTTT.

The V and J genes are TRBV20-1 and TRBJ1-5, with TRBD1 matching over 7 bases. The CDR3 length is 13 residues. The germline CDR1 and CDR2 sequences are DFQATT and SNEGSKA (reference sequence). The ends lost 0 bases at V and 10 bases at J; junction bases unmatched: 6. CDR3 sequence: CSARDWTGDPQHF. Written as DNA, the CDR3 is TGCAGTGCTAGAGATTGGACAGGTGACCCCCAGCATTTT.

This clonotype was picked up a small number of times. The chain is built from TRBV7-9 and TRBJ2-7, with D possibly being TRBD2 (6 bases). Trimming cost V 5 bases and J 4 bases, with 15 bases left between them. Germline V gene data show CDR1 as SEHNR and CDR2 as FQNEAQ (reference sequence). The CDR3 spans 14 residues. The CDR3 coding sequence is TGTGCCAGCAGCCTAGGGTCCGGAGGGTACGAGCAGTACGTC. Its translation: CASSLGSGGYEQYV.

V gene TRBV5-1 combines with J gene TRBJ2-3; D is unresolved. Trimming stripped 2 bases from V and 0 bases from J, with 7 bases between. The CDR3 contains 14 residues. Per the germline V gene, CDR1 is SGHRS and CDR2 is YFSETQ. The CDR3 nucleotides are TGCGCCAGCAGCTTTTTGACAAGCACAGATACGCAGTATTTT. Translating gives CASSFLTSTDTQYF. Looking up the rest from reference TRBV5-1 and TRBJ2-3 gives the full variable domain: KAGVTQTPRYLIKTRGQQVTLSCSPISGHRSVSWYQQTPGQGLQFLFEYFSETQRNKGNFPGRFSGRQFSNSRSEMNVSTLELGDSALYLCASSFLTSTDTQYFGPGTRLTVL.

This clonotype was seen repeatedly, ten times or more. This rearrangement joins TRBV30 to TRBJ1-2; D is ambiguous. Deletions cut 2 bases from V and 5 bases from J, with 9 bases between. This CDR3 region has 12 residues. The germline V gene encodes CDR1 GTSNPN and CDR2 SVGIG (reference sequence). The CDR3 sequence: CAWSLGVYGYTF. The CDR3 DNA follows: TGTGCCTGGAGTTTGGGAGTGTATGGCTACACCTTC.

This clonotype was found a few times. This chain connects TRBV7-2 to TRBJ2-5; D perhaps matches TRBD1 (6 bases). V was clipped by 3 bases and J by 2 bases, with 16 bases between them. From germline, CDR1 is SGHTA and CDR2 FQGNSA. The CDR3 covers 16 residues. The CDR3 coding sequence is TGTGCCAGCAGCTTGACTCAGGGGCCATCTCAAGAGACCCAGTACTTC. Protein: CASSLTQGPSQETQYF.

The V call is TRBV18, the J call TRBJ1-4; D perhaps matches TRBD1 (6 bases). The CDR3 spans 15 residues. The V gene lost 2 bases and the J gene lost 2 bases, with 9 bases spanning the gap. Germline V gene data show CDR1 as KGHSH and CDR2 as LQKENI. Written as DNA, the CDR3 is TGTGCCAGCTCACCAGGGGGGCCGACTAATGAAAAACTGTTTTTT. The encoded protein is CASSPGGPTNEKLFF. Together with reference TRBV18 and TRBJ1-4, the CDR3 gives the full variable domain: NAGVMQNPRHLVRRRGQEARLRCSPMKGHSHVYWYRQLPEEGLKFMVYLQKENIIDESGMPKERFSAEFPKEGPSILRIQQVVRGDSAAYFCASSPGGPTNEKLFFGSGTQLSVL.

This sequence joins TRBV20-1 and TRBJ1-1; D gene uncertain. This CDR3 has 13 amino acids. CDR1 DFQATT and CDR2 SNEGSKA come from the germline V gene (reference sequence). V lost 5 bases and J lost 5, with 15 bases in between. The CDR3 DNA sequence: TGCAGTGCTCGACCCGGCGCGGGAACTGAAGCTTTCTTT. It specifies CSARPGAGTEAFF.